The TCR beta chain described here comes from a study of shared T cell receptors in the human thymus. Germline trimming cut 5 bases from V and 1 base from J; bases unmatched to any gene: 7. Germline CDR1 and CDR2: LGHNA and YSLEER. The CDR3 is made up of 16 amino acids. TCRdb's table, derived via immunoSEQ multiplex PCR, lists solely in-frame clones and lacks some. The sample records 700,000 or so clones, roughly 85% being singletons. Another study also made use of these data, one on human thymus T cells. This second report adds: Donors were healthy Finnish babies undergoing corrective operations for congenital heart defects. From resections taken during corrective heart surgery, the thymus tissue was obtained. Related research found strongly overlapping thymic repertoires in unrelated individuals.

Sequencing was carried out using thymocytes. The chain combines TRBV4-3 with TRBJ1-5, with TRBD1 identical over 8 bases. The TCR comes from a girl less than two years old with a congenital heart defect. CDR3 nucleotide sequence: TGCGCCAGCAGCGCCGGGAGGACAGGGAGCAATCAGCCCCAGCATTTT. Its protein product is CASSAGRTGSNQPQHF.